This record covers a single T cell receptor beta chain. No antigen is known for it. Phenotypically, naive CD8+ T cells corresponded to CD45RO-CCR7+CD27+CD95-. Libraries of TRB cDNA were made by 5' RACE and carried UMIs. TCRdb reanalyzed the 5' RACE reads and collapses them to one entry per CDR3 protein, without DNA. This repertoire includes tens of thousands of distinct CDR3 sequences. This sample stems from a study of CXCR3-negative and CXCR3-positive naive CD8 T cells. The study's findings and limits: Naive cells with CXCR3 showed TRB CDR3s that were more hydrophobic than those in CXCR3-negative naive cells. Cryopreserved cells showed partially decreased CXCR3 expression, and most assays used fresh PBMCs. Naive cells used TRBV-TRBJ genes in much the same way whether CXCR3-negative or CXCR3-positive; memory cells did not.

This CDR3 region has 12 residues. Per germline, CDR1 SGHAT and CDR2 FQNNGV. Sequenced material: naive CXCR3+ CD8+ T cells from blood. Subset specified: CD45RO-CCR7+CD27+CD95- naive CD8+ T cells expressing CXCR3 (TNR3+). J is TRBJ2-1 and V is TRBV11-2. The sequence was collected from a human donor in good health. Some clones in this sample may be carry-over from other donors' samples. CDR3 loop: CASSPSEFGQFF.